This record looks at one TCR beta chain sequence and its context. This record comes from a study of blood T cell repertoires in COVID-19. Whole-study context: Researchers got acute and convalescent COVID-19 samples from the United States, Italy and Spain. PBMCs, B-cell-depleted T cells, or T cells were the source of the cDNA or gDNA that made up the material.

The CDR3 length is 12 residues. The V and J ends lost 8 bases and 8 bases, in that order; junction bases with no gene match: 1. Measured with immunoSEQ multiplex PCR; TCRdb has only the in-frame clones, and not every one. The table lists over 250,000 clones, 85% to 90% of them singletons. This study enrolled people aged roughly 18 to 90 from around 26 US geographic areas. Symptom resolution, clearance, or two negative PCRs marked donors in Cohort 3 as recovered. V gene TRBV12-3 or TRBV12-4 combines with J gene TRBJ1-6, with 9 bases that match TRBD1. Sequencing was done on a sample of PBMCs or T cells enriched from blood (not recorded which). The sequence was obtained from a woman between 18 and 30 years old who had recovered from COVID-19. The DNA of the CDR3 is TGTGCCAGCCGGACAGGGGATTCACCCCTCCACTTT. Its protein product is CASRTGDSPLHF.